The clone carrying this T cell receptor (beta chain) was observed a few times. Antigen specificity is unknown. This sample is part of a study of blood T cells in healthy people across ages. Study-level findings and limits: Diversity was higher, and naive CD4+ cells more numerous, in long-lived donors than in aged donors. TCR beta diversity per million T cells fell roughly linearly with age. Researchers report that TCR beta diversity correlated strongly with naive T cell percentage.

With 4 bases removed from V and 7 bases from J, the gap between germline ends came to 14 bases. Germline lookup yields CDR1 LGHDT and CDR2 YNNKEL (reference sequence). There are 14 residues in the CDR3. A sample-barcoded 5' primer and a J-beta primer mix were used in a second PCR of roughly 7 to 12 cycles. Each cDNA molecule received a tag from a template-switch adaptor that had 12 random nucleotides. TCRdb analysed the 5' RACE reads with MiXCR anew, one entry per CDR3 protein. The sample yields around 1,500,000 distinct CDR3 sequences, approximately 40% seen once. The rearrangement joins TRBV3-1 to TRBJ2-1; no clear D gene. Sample: blood. The receptor was isolated from a young woman in good health. The CDR3 spells CASSLQESVNEQFF. CDR3 sequence (DNA): TGTGCCAGCAGCCTCCAGGAGTCAGTTAATGAGCAGTTCTTC.